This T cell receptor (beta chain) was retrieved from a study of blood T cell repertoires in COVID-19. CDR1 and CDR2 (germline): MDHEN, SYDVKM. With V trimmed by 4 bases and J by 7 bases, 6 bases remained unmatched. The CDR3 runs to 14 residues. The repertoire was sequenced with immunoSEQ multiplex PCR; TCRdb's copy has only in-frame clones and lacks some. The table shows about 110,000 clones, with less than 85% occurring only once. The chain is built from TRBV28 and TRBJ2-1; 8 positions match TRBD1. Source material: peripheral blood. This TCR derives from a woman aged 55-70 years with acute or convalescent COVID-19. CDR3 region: CASSWRQGTNEQFF. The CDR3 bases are TGTGCCAGCAGTTGGCGACAGGGGACGAATGAGCAGTTCTTC.